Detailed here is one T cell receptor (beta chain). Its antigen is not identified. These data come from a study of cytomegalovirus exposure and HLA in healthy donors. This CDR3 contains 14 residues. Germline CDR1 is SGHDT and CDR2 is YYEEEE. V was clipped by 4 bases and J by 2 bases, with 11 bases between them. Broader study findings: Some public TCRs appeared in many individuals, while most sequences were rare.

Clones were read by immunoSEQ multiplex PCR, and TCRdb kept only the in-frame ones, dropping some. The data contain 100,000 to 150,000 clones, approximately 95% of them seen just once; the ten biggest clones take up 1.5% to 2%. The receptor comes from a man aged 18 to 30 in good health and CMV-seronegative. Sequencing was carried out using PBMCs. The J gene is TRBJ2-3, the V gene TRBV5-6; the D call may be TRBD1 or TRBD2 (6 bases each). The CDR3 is CASSMGGTTDTQYF. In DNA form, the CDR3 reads TGTGCCAGCAGCATGGGGGGCACCACAGATACGCAGTATTTT.